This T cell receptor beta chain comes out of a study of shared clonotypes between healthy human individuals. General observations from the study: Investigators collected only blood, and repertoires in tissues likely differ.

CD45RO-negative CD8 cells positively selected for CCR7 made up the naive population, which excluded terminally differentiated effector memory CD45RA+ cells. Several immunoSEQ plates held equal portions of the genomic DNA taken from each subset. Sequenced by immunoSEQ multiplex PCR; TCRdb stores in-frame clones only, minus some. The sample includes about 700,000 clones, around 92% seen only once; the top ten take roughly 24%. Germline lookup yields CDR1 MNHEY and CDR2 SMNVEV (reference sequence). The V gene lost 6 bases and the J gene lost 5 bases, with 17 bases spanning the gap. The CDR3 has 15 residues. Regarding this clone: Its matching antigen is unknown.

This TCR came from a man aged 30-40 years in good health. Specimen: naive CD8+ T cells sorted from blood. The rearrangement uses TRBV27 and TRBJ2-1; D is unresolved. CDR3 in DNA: TGTGCCAGCAGATCTCGGTCATCCCCCCACAATGAGCAGTTCTTC. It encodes CASRSRSSPHNEQFF.